These T cell receptor beta chains were read from a single sample in a study of T-cell reconstitution after alpha-beta-depleted transplantation in children. TCRdb reprocessed the PCR reads with MiXCR, giving one entry per CDR3 protein. The sample includes hundreds of thousands of distinct CDR3 sequences, around 13% of them seen just once. This material consisted of PBMCs, taken before TCRalphabeta/CD19-depleted stem cell transplant. All receptors derive from a girl aged 2-15 years with congenital amegakaryocytic thrombocytopenia, due to receive a stem cell transplant. Each CDR3 is given with its conserved first and last residue. A D gene is named only where the DNA matches it firmly. Size tells how often a clone was seen (once, few, many) or the class of an expanded clone, and some rows leave it out.

V gene	clone size	D gene	J gene	CDR3 protein	CDR3 DNA
TRBV7-8	many	NA	TRBJ2-7	CASSLDPLGVYEQYF	TGTGCCAGCAGCTTAGACCCTCTCGGGGTCTACGAGCAGTACTTC
TRBV27	NA	NA	TRBJ2-3	CASSFQTGLPQTQYF	TGTGCCAGCAGTTTCCAGACAGGTCTACCACAGACGCAGTATTTT
TRBV5-1	many	TRBD1	TRBJ2-4	CASNLEAGGMGIQYF	TGCGCCAGCAACTTGGAAGCAGGGGGAATGGGCATTCAGTACTTC
TRBV2	NA	NA	TRBJ2-7	CASGTGHLLSYEQYF	TGTGCCAGCGGGACGGGACACCTTTTATCCTACGAGCAGTACTTC
TRBV14	NA	NA	TRBJ2-1	CASSQDMRGEQFF	TGTGCCAGCAGCCAAGATATGAGGGGTGAGCAGTTCTTC
TRBV20-1	many	TRBD2	TRBJ2-2	CSAPGGTSGSFNTGELFF	TGCAGTGCGCCCGGGGGGACTAGCGGGAGTTTTAACACCGGGGAGCTGTTTTTT
TRBV5-1	once	TRBD1	TRBJ1-1	CASSTWTGSEAFF	TGCGCCAGCAGCACCTGGACAGGGTCTGAAGCTTTCTTT
TRBV5-1	many	TRBD1	TRBJ1-5	CASSLAQGSNQPQHF	TGCGCCAGCAGCTTGGCACAGGGGAGCAATCAGCCCCAGCATTTT
TRBV7-9	few	TRBD1	TRBJ1-2	CASSLNGQALNGYTF	TGTGCCAGCAGCTTAAACGGACAGGCACTTAATGGCTACACCTTC
TRBV10-3	NA	NA	TRBJ2-1	CATAGLSNEQFF	TGTGCCACGGCGGGACTCTCCAATGAGCAGTTCTTC
TRBV6-2/TRBV6-3	NA	TRBD2	TRBJ2-7	CAIKLAGAYEQYF	TGTGCCATCAAACTAGCGGGAGCATACGAGCAGTACTTC
TRBV10-3	NA	TRBD2	TRBJ2-1	CAIRGLADTRYEQFF	TGTGCCATCAGGGGACTAGCGGATACCCGGTATGAGCAGTTCTTC
TRBV5-1	many	TRBD2	TRBJ2-1	CASTVAGGYNEQFF	TGCGCCAGTACCGTAGCGGGAGGGTACAATGAGCAGTTCTTC